This is a list of T cell receptor beta chains from one sample in a study of blood T cell repertoires in COVID-19. The data were produced by immunoSEQ multiplex PCR, yet TCRdb's version contains in-frame clones alone and is incomplete. This sample has tens of thousands of clones; about nine tenths occur once, and the top ten carry under 5.5%. Sequencing was carried out using peripheral blood. These receptor sequences come from a man in his sixties with COVID-19, enrolled during active disease. Both conserved end residues are part of each CDR3. Each record gives: J gene, V gene, D gene, clone size, CDR3 DNA, CDR3 protein. A D gene is named only where the DNA matches it firmly. Expanded clones get a size class; other rows say once, few or many, or leave the size out.

TRBJ2-3,TRBV27,-,-,TGTGCCAGCAGGATCGGGCTAGCCCCCGATACGCAGTATTTT,CASRIGLAPDTQYF
TRBJ2-7,TRBV11-2,-,-,TGTGCCAGCAGCTTAGAGGGCACGGCCTACGAGCAGTACTTC,CASSLEGTAYEQYF
TRBJ1-4,TRBV28,-,-,TGTGCCAGCAGTCCAACACAGGGAGCTAATGAAAAACTGTTTTTT,CASSPTQGANEKLFF
TRBJ2-7,TRBV5-4,-,-,TGTGCCAGCAGCTTGGCCGGGTTCGGAATCGAGCAGTACTTC,CASSLAGFGIEQYF
TRBJ1-5,TRBV7-2,TRBD1,-,TGTGCCAGCAGCTTCGGACAGGGCGCCTCTCAGCCCCAGCATTTT,CASSFGQGASQPQHF
TRBJ1-5,TRBV5-6,-,-,TGTGCCAGCAGCTTGGGGGCAGGGGAGATTCAGCCCCAGCATTTT,CASSLGAGEIQPQHF
TRBJ2-3,TRBV30,-,-,TGTGCCTGGAGTGCCGTGAGAGATACGCAGTATTTT,CAWSAVRDTQYF
TRBJ1-2,TRBV6-5,-,once,TGTGCCAGCAGCCGTCTACAGTTCAGCTATGGCTACACCTTC,CASSRLQFSYGYTF
TRBJ1-1,TRBV5-4,TRBD1,once,TGTGCCAGCAGCTTGAACCAGGGGGTGGTGGCTGAAGCTTTCTTT,CASSLNQGVVAEAFF
TRBJ2-3,TRBV7-2,TRBD1,-,TGTGCCAGCAGCTTGGCTCTAGGGGGCGGCCCCACAGATACGCAGTATTTT,CASSLALGGGPTDTQYF
TRBJ2-3,TRBV6-1,-,few,TGTGCCAGCAGTGAAGAGAGGGATTTCACAGATACGCAGTATTTT,CASSEERDFTDTQYF
TRBJ1-5,TRBV12-3/TRBV12-4,-,-,TGTGCCAGCGGGCGACAGGGCAATCAGCCCCAGCATTTT,CASGRQGNQPQHF
TRBJ2-3,TRBV4-2,-,-,TGTGCCAGCAGCCAAGACCACTCTAGCGCCGTCACAGATACGCAGTATTTT,CASSQDHSSAVTDTQYF
TRBJ2-1,TRBV20-1,-,-,TGCAGTGCTAGTATCCTAGCGACCTACAATGAGCAGTTCTTC,CSASILATYNEQFF
TRBJ2-7,TRBV3-1/TRBV3-2,-,-,TGTGCCAGCAGCCATGACCAGGGGGAGCAGTACTTC,CASSHDQGEQYF
TRBJ1-5,TRBV29-1,TRBD1,-,TGCAGCGTCCGACAGGGGTGGAATCAGCCCCAGCATTTT,CSVRQGWNQPQHF
TRBJ2-7,TRBV7-9,TRBD1,few,TGTGCCAGCAGCCGACCCATAAACAGGGGGGACGAGCAGTACTTC,CASSRPINRGDEQYF
TRBJ2-7,TRBV4-1,-,-,TGCGCCAGCAGCCACCCGGACTCCGGGGGCTACGAGCAGTACTTC,CASSHPDSGGYEQYF
TRBJ2-4,TRBV20-1,-,-,TGCAGTGCTAACGGTGAAAACATTCAGTACTTC,CSANGENIQYF
TRBJ1-2,TRBV24-1,TRBD1,-,TGTGCCACCAGTGACCAGACCGGGACAGACACCTATGGCTACACCTTC,CATSDQTGTDTYGYTF
TRBJ1-3,TRBV9,TRBD1,-,TGTGCCAGCAGCGAAGGACAGGAGCCTGGAAACACCATATATTTT,CASSEGQEPGNTIYF
TRBJ2-4,TRBV15,TRBD2,-,TGTGCCACCAGCAGGCCCCCCGGTAGCGGGAGAGGGAGGGGGGTTCAGTACTTC,CATSRPPGSGRGRGVQYF
TRBJ1-1,TRBV30,-,once,TGTGCCTGGAGTGTACTAATGCATAACACTGAAGCTTTCTTT,CAWSVLMHNTEAFF
TRBJ1-5,TRBV9,TRBD1,-,TGTGCCAGCAGCGCACCGGGACAGACCGATCAGCCCCAGCATTTT,CASSAPGQTDQPQHF
TRBJ1-1,TRBV19,-,once,TGTGCCAGTAGTATTCAGAGCGACACTGAAGCTTTCTTT,CASSIQSDTEAFF
TRBJ2-1,TRBV6-4,TRBD1,few,TGTGCCAGCAGTGCGGGACAGGGCTCCTACAATGAGCAGTTCTTC,CASSAGQGSYNEQFF
TRBJ2-7,TRBV11-3,-,-,TGTGCCAGCAGCTTACAAGCCGAGCAGTACTTC,CASSLQAEQYF
TRBJ2-7,TRBV25-1,TRBD1,-,TGTGCCAGCAGTGATACCTCCGGGACAGCCGATCCCTACGAGCAGTACTTC,CASSDTSGTADPYEQYF
TRBJ1-3,TRBV15,-,-,TGTGCCACCAGACAGGGCAGGTCTGGAAACACCATATATTTT,CATRQGRSGNTIYF
TRBJ1-5,TRBV6-1,TRBD1,once,TGTGCCAGCAGTGCACCGGGACAGGCTACTAATCAGCCCCAGCATTTT,CASSAPGQATNQPQHF